What follows are 22 T cell receptor beta chains derived from one specimen sequenced in a study of early T cells in non-severe SARS-CoV-2 infection. TCRdb reprocessed the 5' RACE reads via MiXCR and lists one record per CDR3 protein. The sample lists under 40,000 distinct CDR3 sequences, over 4.5% occurring once. Input material: whole blood. The receptors here all came from an adult who was a healthcare worker with PCR-confirmed SARS-CoV-2 infection or an uninfected control (not recorded which).

In this sample, this clonotype turned up many times. The chain uses TRBV6-5 and TRBJ1-5, with 7 bases identical to TRBD1. CDR3 length: 16 residues. Germline V gene data show CDR1 as MNHEY and CDR2 as SVGAGI. Trimming cost V 5 bases and J 0 bases; bases outside gene matches: 7. The chain's CDR3 is CASSPGTDFSNQPQHF. The CDR3 nucleotides read TGTGCCAGCAGTCCAGGGACAGACTTTAGCAATCAGCCCCAGCATTTT.

The sample holds many counts of this clonotype. The chain combines TRBV28 with TRBJ2-7, with D tentatively TRBD1 (6 bases). This CDR3 is built from 14 residues. V lost 4 bases and J 1 base, leaving 11 bases between the germline ends. From germline, CDR1 is MDHEN and CDR2 SYDVKM. This chain's CDR3 is CASSYPQGSYEQYF. CDR3 nucleotides: TGTGCCAGCAGTTACCCACAGGGATCCTACGAGCAGTACTTC.

This clonotype was counted many times. The V and J genes are TRBV27 and TRBJ2-7; the D is unclear. The CDR3 covers 13 residues. V was cut by 6 bases and J by 2 bases, with 11 bases left in between. The germline V gene has CDR1 MNHEY and CDR2 SMNVEV (reference sequence). As DNA, the CDR3 is TGTGCCAGCAGAGATTCCGACCCCTACGAGCAGTACTTC. It codes for CASRDSDPYEQYF.

Many counts were recorded for this clonotype. The chain links TRBV18 to TRBJ2-1; D is unresolved. V was shortened by 3 bases and J by 9 bases, with 15 bases between the two germline ends. The CDR3 runs 14 residues. From germline, CDR1 is KGHSH and CDR2 LQKENI. The DNA for the CDR3 is TGTGCCAGCTCACCCTTGGAACTGAAGACTGAGCAGTTCTTC. Its protein product is CASSPLELKTEQFF.

This clonotype was recorded at least ten times. The chain is built from TRBV30 and TRBJ2-3, with D perhaps assigned TRBD1 or TRBD2 (5 bases each). Germline CDR1 GTSNPN, CDR2 SVGIG (reference sequence). The CDR3 runs 14 residues. V lost 8 bases, J lost 0 bases, and 15 bases lay in between. The CDR3 DNA sequence: TGTGCCCGGGGCGGGTTTACTAGCACAGATACGCAGTATTTT. Its translation: CARGGFTSTDTQYF.

The sample holds many counts of this clonotype. The chain recombines TRBV27 with TRBJ2-1; 7 positions agree with TRBD2. Germline assignment: CDR1 MNHEY and CDR2 SMNVEV (reference sequence). The J segment lost 7 bases and the V segment lost 7 bases, leaving 7 bases of the junction unmatched. This CDR3 region has 13 residues. CDR3 in amino acids: CASKRLAENEQFF. Written as DNA, the CDR3 is TGTGCCAGCAAGAGACTAGCCGAGAATGAGCAGTTCTTC.

This clonotype was found many times. The chain uses TRBV7-6 and TRBJ2-1, with D perhaps matching TRBD1 (5 bases). The CDR3 is made up of 19 amino acids. V gave up 1 base and J gave up 0 bases, with 19 bases separating them. Germline V gene sequence: CDR1 SGHVS, CDR2 FNYEAQ. As DNA, the CDR3 is TGTGCCAGCAGCTTAGTTGCTCAGGGTGCCGCGAGCTCCTACAATGAGCAGTTCTTC. As protein: CASSLVAQGAASSYNEQFF.

This clonotype showed up many times. The genes are TRBV24-1 and TRBJ2-5; a possible D gene is TRBD2 (6 bases). Germline assignment: CDR1 KGHDR and CDR2 SFDVKD. The CDR3 runs 14 residues. V was pared by 9 bases and J by 0 bases, with 13 bases between. Written as DNA, the CDR3 is TGTGCCACCGCGGGGCCCCTCCACCAAGAGACCCAGTACTTC. It specifies CATAGPLHQETQYF.

This clonotype was recorded at least ten times. V usage is TRBV11-2 and J usage is TRBJ2-1; 13 bases match TRBD2. The germline V gene has CDR1 SGHAT and CDR2 FQNNGV. The CDR3 totals 15 residues. V trimming: 5 bases; J trimming: 9 bases; junction bases outside the gene matches: 7. The CDR3 nucleotides read TGTGCCAGCAGCGGGACTAGCGGGACCCCGGCTGAGCAGTTCTTC. It encodes CASSGTSGTPAEQFF.

The chain joins TRBV10-3 to TRBJ2-2, with 9 bases matching TRBD2. V shed 4 bases, J shed 5 bases, and the junction held 8 bases outside the gene matches. Germline loops: CDR1 ENHRY, CDR2 SYGVKD. This CDR3 is 16 amino acids long. The CDR3 DNA is TGTGCCATCAGTGGGGTAGGACTAGCGCTTACCGGGGAGCTGTTTTTT. Its translation is CAISGVGLALTGELFF.

This clonotype has at least ten counts. This chain uses TRBV6-5 with TRBJ1-1; TRBD1 matches at 7 bases. Germline V gives CDR1 MNHEY, CDR2 SVGAGI. The V gene end was trimmed by 2 bases and the J gene end by 6 bases; junction bases not matched to a gene: 12. This CDR3 region has 16 residues. The DNA of the CDR3 is TGTGCCAGCAGTTACGACACCTCTGGACAGGAGGCTGAAGCTTTCTTT. Translation: CASSYDTSGQEAEAFF.

This clonotype was observed at least ten times. The chain joins TRBV6-6 to TRBJ1-6; the match to TRBD1 covers 8 bases. The CDR3 has 14 amino acids. V shed 5 bases and J 6 bases; nucleotides not matched to a gene: 3. Germline loops: CDR1 MNHNY, CDR2 SVGAGI (reference sequence). CDR3 sequence (DNA): TGTGCCAGCAGTCAGGGGGCGGGTAATTCACCCCTCCACTTT. Residues: CASSQGAGNSPLHF.

This chain's CDR3 is CASSLFISAGTHEQYF. In DNA, the CDR3 is TGTGCCAGCAGCTTGTTCATTTCGGCAGGGACCCACGAGCAGTACTTC. V is TRBV7-9 and J is TRBJ2-7; either TRBD1 or TRBD2 may supply D (5 bases each). Germline loops: CDR1 SEHNR, CDR2 FQNEAQ (reference sequence). The CDR3 totals 16 residues. Trimming left V 3 bases short and J 5 bases short, with 20 bases between.

This clonotype came up many times. The CDR3 is CASSRTGVGSGNTIYF. The CDR3 DNA follows: TGTGCCAGCAGTCGGACAGGGGTGGGTTCTGGAAACACCATATATTTT. This chain links TRBV6-5 with TRBJ1-3; the match to TRBD1 covers 9 bases. Germline V gives CDR1 MNHEY, CDR2 SVGAGI. The CDR3 is 16 amino acids. V gave up 5 bases and J gave up 1 base; unmatched junction bases: 6.

This clonotype was recorded many times. This chain connects TRBV20-1 to TRBJ2-7, with a tentative D call TRBD2 (5 bases). This CDR3 has 15 amino acids. Germline loops: CDR1 DFQATT, CDR2 SNEGSKA (reference sequence). With 6 bases removed from V and 6 bases from J, the gap between germline ends came to 24 bases. CDR3: CSAMSWRTPNSEQYF. Here the CDR3 DNA reads TGCAGTGCCATGAGCTGGCGGACTCCGAACTCCGAGCAGTACTTC.

The chain employs TRBV19 and TRBJ2-5; possible D gene TRBD2, 6 bases. Germline lookup yields CDR1 LNHDA and CDR2 SQIVND (reference sequence). The V end was cut by 7 bases, the J end by 2 bases, with 17 bases between. This CDR3 contains 15 residues. CDR3 residues: CASTVRAGLQETQYF. Here the CDR3 DNA reads TGTGCCAGTACTGTGCGGGCGGGGCTACAAGAGACCCAGTACTTC.

This clonotype was seen at least ten times. The V and J genes are TRBV19 and TRBJ1-5; weak D call: TRBD1 (5 bases). CDR1 LNHDA and CDR2 SQIVND come from the germline V gene (reference sequence). The V and J ends lost 5 bases and 3 bases respectively, with 14 bases between them. The CDR3 is 15 residues long. The CDR3 reads CASSSSAGPNQPQHF. Here the CDR3 DNA reads TGTGCCAGTAGTTCGTCGGCAGGGCCCAATCAGCCCCAGCATTTT.

This clonotype was observed many times. Here the CDR3 DNA reads TGCAGCGTTGAAGCGGATCCTTCTGATCAGCCCCAGCATTTT. It specifies CSVEADPSDQPQHF. The V and J genes are TRBV29-1 and TRBJ1-5, with unresolved D. Trimming took 1 base from V and 5 from J, leaving 12 bases between them. Germline loops: CDR1 SQVTM, CDR2 ANQGSEA. The CDR3 runs to 14 residues.

This clonotype was detected ten times or more. V usage is TRBV28 and J usage is TRBJ1-5; D gene unclear. CDR1 and CDR2 (germline): MDHEN, SYDVKM. CDR3 length equals 14 residues. V lost 5 bases, J lost 3 bases, and 11 bases lay in between. The CDR3 is CASSQMGSNQPQHF. CDR3 bases: TGTGCCAGCAGTCAAATGGGGTCCAATCAGCCCCAGCATTTT.

The rearrangement joins TRBV10-3 to TRBJ1-1; D is possibly TRBD1 (5 bases). The CDR3 consists of 14 residues. Deletions cut 8 bases from V and 0 bases from J, with 13 bases between. Per germline, CDR1 ENHRY and CDR2 SYGVKD. In DNA form, the CDR3 reads TGTGCCATCGGGGGGAACGGCATGAACACTGAAGCTTTCTTT. The encoded protein is CAIGGNGMNTEAFF.

This clonotype was seen at least ten times. The V gene is TRBV10-1, the J gene TRBJ1-1; D gene ambiguous. In germline, CDR1 is WNHNN, CDR2 SYGVQD (reference sequence). The CDR3 has 13 residues. V lost 4 bases to trimming and J lost 4 bases, with 10 bases between them. The DNA of the CDR3 is TGCGCCAGCAGTGGTCGGGGAGGCACTGAAGCTTTCTTT. Translated: CASSGRGGTEAFF.

This clonotype was seen at least ten times. The chain employs TRBV11-2 and TRBJ2-1; D is perhaps TRBD1 or TRBD2 (5 bases each). Between the trimmed V and J ends, which lost 6 bases and 3 bases, there was a span of 15 bases. This CDR3 has 15 residues. The germline V gene has CDR1 SGHAT and CDR2 FQNNGV. CDR3 bases: TGTGCCAGCAGTCCGGGACCCCCAGGCTACAATGAGCAGTTCTTC. Translated, it gives CASSPGPPGYNEQFF.